This T cell receptor beta chain is drawn from a study of blood T cells in healthy people across ages. Notes on the study in general: Diversity estimated from one million T cells was considered an underestimate.

The CDR3 contains 11 residues. Germline V gene lookup returns CDR1 GTSNPN and CDR2 SVGIG (reference sequence). Trimming cost V 5 bases and J 11 bases, with 15 bases left between them. Next came a second PCR, run for about 6 to 11 cycles, which used a sample-barcoded 5' primer along with a J-beta primer mix. With 12 random nucleotides, a template-switch adaptor tagged each individual cDNA molecule. MiXCR, applied by TCRdb to the 5' RACE reads, yields one record per CDR3 protein. Among around 870,000 distinct CDR3 sequences listed, 29% were seen once. For this clonotype: Its target is not known.

The sequence was obtained from a woman older than 75 in good health. Specimen: blood. The rearrangement joins TRBV30 to TRBJ1-1; D call uncertain. This CDR3 is CAWGRELEAFF. The CDR3, as DNA: TGTGCCTGGGGGAGGGAACTGGAGGCTTTCTTT.